This TCR beta chain is from a study of radiotherapy plus CTLA-4 blockade in lung cancer. Study context: In about 20% of patients, objective responses were seen; 31% had disease control.

With V trimmed by 4 bases and J by 6 bases, 9 bases remained unmatched. Germline V gene sequence: CDR1 SGHRS, CDR2 YFSETQ. The CDR3 is 15 residues long. Libraries were prepared by immunoSEQ multiplex PCR; TCRdb keeps only in-frame clonotypes and omits some of them. Of about 97,000 clones in the sample, about four fifths were seen once. The sample in question was peripheral blood, obtained from a patient treated with radiotherapy plus ipilimumab. This receptor was taken from a human donor with non-small cell lung cancer who had a partial response to radiotherapy plus ipilimumab. Some clones in this sample may be carry-over from other donors' samples. V is TRBV5-1 and J is TRBJ2-3; 9 bases match TRBD2. The CDR3, as DNA: TGCGCCAGCAGCCTTAACCCGGGACTAGCTGATACGCAGTATTTT. Its protein product is CASSLNPGLADTQYF.